These 14 T cell receptor beta chains were sequenced from one sample in a study of T cell repertoires in cytomegalovirus infection (dated by TCRdb to about 2019). Sample treatment or condition, as interpreted from the label and publication: in vitro stimulation with specific CMV peptide epitopes to enrich CMV-specific T cells. Their target antigens are unknown. The instrument was an Illumina HiSeq 1500. In TCRdb, the public reads were trimmed at Q25 with fastp and aligned with MiXCR, with productive beta chains retained. Merged by CDR3 protein, the rows form single entries marked with the most common genes and DNA. The sample data list just under 500,000 distinct CDR3 sequences, and about 33% of these were observed just once. Of the sample, roughly 15% falls within the top ten clones. The sample was cultured PBMCs, taken from culture after CMV antigen stimulation. The source of these receptors is a human donor in good health (CMV status not recorded). Some clones in this sample may be carry-over from other donors' samples.

The chain is built from TRBV2 and TRBJ2-2; 12 bases map to TRBD2. Trimming at V came to 6 bases and at J to 6 bases, leaving 2 bases not matched to a gene. CDR1 SNHLY and CDR2 FYNNEI come from the germline V gene. The CDR3 totals 14 residues. CDR3 amino acids: CASRGTSGSGELFF. Here the CDR3 DNA reads TGTGCCAGCAGGGGGACTAGCGGGTCCGGGGAGCTGTTTTTT.

The genes are TRBV29-1 and TRBJ2-7, with D possibly TRBD1 on 6 matching bases. The CDR3 length is 14 residues. Germline CDR1 reads SQVTM; CDR2 reads ANQGSEA. The V gene lost 3 bases and the J gene lost 0 bases, with 12 bases spanning the gap. The CDR3 sequence is CSVETQGNSYEQYF. The CDR3 DNA reads TGCAGCGTTGAGACCCAGGGGAACTCCTACGAGCAGTACTTC.

This rearrangement joins TRBV20-1 to TRBJ2-1; 7 bases align to TRBD2. J gave up 3 bases and V 2 bases, and 4 bases lay outside the gene matches. Per germline, CDR1 DFQATT and CDR2 SNEGSKA (reference sequence). The CDR3 is 14 residues long. CDR3 sequence (DNA): TGCAGTGCTAGACGGACTAGGGACTACAATGAGCAGTTCTTC. Translation gives CSARRTRDYNEQFF.

This clonotype was recorded many times. CDR3 nucleotide sequence: TGTGCTAGTGGTACAGGCGGCGGGAACAATGAGCAGTTCTTC. It translates to CASGTGGGNNEQFF. The J gene is TRBJ2-1, the V gene TRBV12-5, with a possible D match to TRBD2 (6 bases). The V end lost 5 bases, the J end lost 5 bases, and 13 bases lay between the germline ends. Looked up from germline, CDR1 is LGHNT and CDR2 is FRNRAP. CDR3 size: 14 residues.

This rearrangement joins TRBV11-2 to TRBJ2-1; 9 nucleotides match TRBD2. V was clipped by 0 bases and J by 3 bases; unmatched bases: 9. The CDR3 extends over 18 amino acids. Per germline, CDR1 SGHAT and CDR2 FQNNGV. The CDR3 bases are TGTGCCAGCAGCTTAGATCACAGTCGACTAGCGGTCTACAATGAGCAGTTCTTC. It translates to CASSLDHSRLAVYNEQFF.

A single count supports this clonotype. CDR3 amino acids: CASSLVGGPGEQYF. CDR3 nucleotide sequence: TGTGCCAGCAGCTTAGTGGGGGGGCCGGGCGAGCAGTACTTC. The rearrangement links TRBV7-2 to TRBJ2-7, with D perhaps matching TRBD2 (7 bases). Germline values: CDR1 SGHTA, CDR2 FQGNSA. This CDR3 is built from 14 residues. Trimming stripped 1 base from V and 6 bases from J, with 13 bases between. Full variable domain (remainder filled in from reference TRBV7-2 and TRBJ2-7): GAGVSQSPSNKVTEKGKDVELRCDPISGHTALYWYRQSLGQGLEFLIYFQGNSAPDKSGLPSDRFSAERTGGSVSTLTIQRTQQEDSAVYLCASSLVGGPGEQYFGPGTRLTVT.

V gene TRBV6-8 combines with J gene TRBJ2-5; 9 nucleotides align to TRBD2. The CDR3 totals 14 residues. Germline assignment: CDR1 MNHGY and CDR2 SAAAGT. After removal of 5 bases from V and 5 bases from J, the junction contained 6 bases not matched to a gene. As DNA, the CDR3 is TGTGCCAGCAGTCCGGGACTAGCTAAGGAGACCCAGTACTTC. Its protein product is CASSPGLAKETQYF.

This clonotype was seen only a few times. The J gene is TRBJ2-5, the V gene TRBV11-2, with 7 bases that match TRBD2. This CDR3 has 14 amino acids. J gave up 5 bases and V 5 bases, and 8 bases lay outside the gene matches. CDR1 is SGHAT, CDR2 FQNNGV, per germline. In nucleotides, the CDR3 is TGTGCCAGCAGCACCCGGGGGGTCAGGGAGACCCAGTACTTC. Protein product: CASSTRGVRETQYF.

This clonotype showed up many times. This chain joins TRBV7-2 and TRBJ1-4; 8 positions match TRBD1. CDR1 is SGHTA and CDR2 is FQGNSA in the germline V gene. V lost 5 bases and J lost 8; bases outside the gene matches: 7. The CDR3 covers 14 residues. As DNA, the CDR3 is TGTGCCAGCAGCCAAGACAGGGGTCAGGAAAAACTGTTTTTT. It specifies CASSQDRGQEKLFF.

The sample holds a few counts of this clonotype. This sequence joins TRBV20-1 and TRBJ1-1; TRBD1 aligns across 7 bases. The germline V gene encodes CDR1 DFQATT and CDR2 SNEGSKA (reference sequence). Trimming removed 5 bases from V and 2 bases from J; junction bases left unmatched: 5. This CDR3 is 13 amino acids long. In nucleotides, the CDR3 is TGCAGTGCTCAGACAGGGACCAACACTGAAGCTTTCTTT. Translating it yields CSAQTGTNTEAFF.

The genes are TRBV4-2 and TRBJ1-1; D is unresolved. CDR3 length: 16 residues. Trimming cost V 0 bases and J 4 bases, with 15 bases left between them. Germline CDR1 reads LGHNA; CDR2 reads YNFKEQ. CDR3 bases: TGTGCCAGCAGCCAAGATCTAGGACGATGGGCCACTGAAGCTTTCTTT. Protein: CASSQDLGRWATEAFF.

This clonotype occurred a few times. The rearrangement uses TRBV10-3 and TRBJ1-1; D remains ambiguous. This CDR3 region has 13 residues. The V end was cut by 4 bases, the J end by 10 bases, with 16 bases between. Germline V gene data show CDR1 as ENHRY and CDR2 as SYGVKD. The CDR3 bases are TGTGCCATCAGTGGGCTCTCCGAAGGAGGAGCTTTCTTT. Translated: CAISGLSEGGAFF.

The rearrangement links TRBV5-1 to TRBJ2-2; TRBD1 matches at 9 bases. V lost 5 bases to trimming and J lost 5 bases; unmatched junction nucleotides: 16. The germline V gene has CDR1 SGHRS and CDR2 YFSETQ. This CDR3 has 18 residues. The CDR3 loop is CASSWRPTGGEQTGELFF. CDR3 DNA: TGCGCCAGCAGTTGGCGACCGACAGGGGGGGAACAAACCGGGGAGCTGTTTTTT. The whole variable domain, remainder taken from reference TRBV5-1 and TRBJ2-2, is KAGVTQTPRYLIKTRGQQVTLSCSPISGHRSVSWYQQTPGQGLQFLFEYFSETQRNKGNFPGRFSGRQFSNSRSEMNVSTLELGDSALYLCASSWRPTGGEQTGELFFGEGSRLTVL.

This chain joins TRBV27 and TRBJ2-2; D perhaps matches TRBD2 (5 bases). The CDR3 extends over 15 amino acids. V dropped 8 bases and J dropped 0 bases, with 13 bases sitting between them. CDR1 and CDR2 (germline): MNHEY, SMNVEV (reference sequence). The CDR3 nucleotides are TGTGCCAGCCGGACCGCGGGCCCGAACACCGGGGAGCTGTTTTTT. It specifies CASRTAGPNTGELFF.